These 3 T cell receptor beta chains were sequenced from one sample in a study of blood T cell repertoires in COVID-19. Only in-frame clones appear in the TCRdb table, and some are missing; sequencing was by immunoSEQ multiplex PCR. The repertoire holds about 90,000 clones, with about 80% as singletons. The material sequenced was peripheral blood. These receptors were collected from a woman in her seventies with acute or convalescent COVID-19.

The chain has TRBV28 and TRBJ1-1, with a weak D call TRBD1 (5 bases). The V and J ends lost 10 bases and 1 base respectively, with 13 bases between them. The CDR3 extends over 13 amino acids. Germline values: CDR1 MDHEN, CDR2 SYDVKM. As DNA, the CDR3 is TGTGCCACCCAGGGCCCCTGGAACACTGAAGCTTTCTTT. It specifies CATQGPWNTEAFF. The entire variable domain, with the rest obtained from reference TRBV28 and TRBJ1-1, is as follows: DVKVTQSSRYLVKRTGEKVFLECVQDMDHENMFWYRQDPGLGLRLIYFSYDVKMKEKGDIPEGYSVSREKKERFSLILESASTNQTSMYLCATQGPWNTEAFFGQGTRLTVV.

This clone was observed a handful of times. The rearrangement links TRBV5-1 to TRBJ2-7, with TRBD2 as a possible D gene (6 bases). The germline CDR1 and CDR2 sequences are SGHRS and YFSETQ. This CDR3 has 16 amino acids. Trimming took 0 bases from V and 2 from J, leaving 15 bases between them. The CDR3 DNA reads as TGCGCCAGCAGCTTGGGTCCCGTCGGGGGTGCCTACGAGCAGTACTTC. Protein sequence: CASSLGPVGGAYEQYF.

This sequence joins TRBV7-6 and TRBJ2-2, with 9 positions matching TRBD1. V lost 5 bases to trimming and J lost 0 bases; unmatched junction nucleotides: 4. Per germline, CDR1 SGHVS and CDR2 FNYEAQ. The CDR3 is made up of 16 amino acids. The CDR3 spells CASSPRQGANTGELFF. DNA for the CDR3: TGTGCCAGCAGCCCCCGACAGGGGGCGAACACCGGGGAGCTGTTTTTT.